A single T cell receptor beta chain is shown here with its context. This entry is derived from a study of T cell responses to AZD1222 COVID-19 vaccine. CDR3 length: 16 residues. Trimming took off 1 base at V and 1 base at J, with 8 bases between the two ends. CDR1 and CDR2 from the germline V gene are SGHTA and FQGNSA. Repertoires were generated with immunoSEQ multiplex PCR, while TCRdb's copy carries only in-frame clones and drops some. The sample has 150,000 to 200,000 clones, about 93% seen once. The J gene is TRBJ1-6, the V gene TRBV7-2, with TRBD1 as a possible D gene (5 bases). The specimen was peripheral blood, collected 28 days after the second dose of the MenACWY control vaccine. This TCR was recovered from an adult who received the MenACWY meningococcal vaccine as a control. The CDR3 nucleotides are TGTGCCAGCAGCTTAGAGGGGAGATCCTATAATTCACCCCTCCACTTT. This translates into CASSLEGRSYNSPLHF. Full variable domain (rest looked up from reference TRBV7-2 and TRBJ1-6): GAGVSQSPSNKVTEKGKDVELRCDPISGHTALYWYRQSLGQGLEFLIYFQGNSAPDKSGLPSDRFSAERTGGSVSTLTIQRTQQEDSAVYLCASSLEGRSYNSPLHFGNGTRLTVT.